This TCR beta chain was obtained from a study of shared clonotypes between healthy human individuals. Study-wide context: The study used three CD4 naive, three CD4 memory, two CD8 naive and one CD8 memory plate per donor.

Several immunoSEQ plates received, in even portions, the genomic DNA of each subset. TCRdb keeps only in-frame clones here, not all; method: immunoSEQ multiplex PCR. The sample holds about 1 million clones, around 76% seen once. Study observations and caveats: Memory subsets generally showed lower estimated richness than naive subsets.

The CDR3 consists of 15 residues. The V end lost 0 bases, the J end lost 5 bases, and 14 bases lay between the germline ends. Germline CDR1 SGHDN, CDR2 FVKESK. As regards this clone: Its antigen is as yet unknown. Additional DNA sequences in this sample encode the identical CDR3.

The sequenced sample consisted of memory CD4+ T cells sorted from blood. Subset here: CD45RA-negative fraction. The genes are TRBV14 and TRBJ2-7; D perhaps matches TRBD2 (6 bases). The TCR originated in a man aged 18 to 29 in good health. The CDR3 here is CASSQDLGGRDEQYF. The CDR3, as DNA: TGTGCCAGCAGCCAAGATTTGGGAGGCAGGGACGAGCAGTACTTC.